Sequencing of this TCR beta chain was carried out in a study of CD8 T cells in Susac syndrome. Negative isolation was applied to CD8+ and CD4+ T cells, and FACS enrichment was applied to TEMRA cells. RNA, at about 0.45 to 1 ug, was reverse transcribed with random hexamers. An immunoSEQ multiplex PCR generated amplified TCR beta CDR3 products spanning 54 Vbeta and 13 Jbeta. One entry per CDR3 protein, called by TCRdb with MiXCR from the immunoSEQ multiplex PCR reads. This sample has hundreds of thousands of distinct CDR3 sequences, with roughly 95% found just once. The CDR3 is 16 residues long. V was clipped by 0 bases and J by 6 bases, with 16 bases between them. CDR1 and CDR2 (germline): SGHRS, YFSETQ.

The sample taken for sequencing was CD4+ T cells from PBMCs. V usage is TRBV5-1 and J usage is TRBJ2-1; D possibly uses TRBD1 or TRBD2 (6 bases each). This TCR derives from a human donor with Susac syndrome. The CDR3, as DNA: TGCGCCAGCAGCTTGGTCGCGACCAGGGGACTCAATGAGCAGTTCTTC. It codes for CASSLVATRGLNEQFF.